The source of this T cell receptor (beta chain) is a study of human T cells and chemical hapten exposure. Study-wide context: TCR yields per sample varied mostly from small pooled library volume differences.

Someone pulled total RNA out of unfractionated whole blood. The CDR3 is 17 amino acids. V lost 5 bases, J lost 2 bases, and 22 bases lay in between. Germline-derived CDR1 and CDR2 are MNHEY and SMNVEV (reference sequence). TCRdb reanalysed the 5' RACE reads using MiXCR and keeps one entry per CDR3 protein. The profile shows 110,000 or so distinct CDR3 sequences, approximately 20% of them singletons. The receptor was isolated from a human donor in good health. The V call is TRBV27, the J call TRBJ2-7, with D possibly being TRBD2 (5 bases). The CDR3 sequence: CASSRGGLATATYEQYF. CDR3 nucleotide sequence: TGTGCCAGCAGTAGAGGAGGATTGGCGACGGCTACCTACGAGCAGTACTTC.